The T cell receptor beta chain described here comes from a study of blood T cell repertoires in COVID-19. In the study overall: PBMCs, B-cell-depleted T cells, or T cells provided the cDNA or gDNA that made up the material.

Data came from immunoSEQ multiplex PCR; TCRdb stores just in-frame clones and leaves some out. The sample holds about 160,000 clones, roughly 83% seen once. This clone was detected a few times. Germline lookup yields CDR1 SGHDT and CDR2 YYEEEE. The CDR3 loop spans 15 amino acids. Trimming removed 4 bases at V and 1 base at J, with 14 bases between. The chain joins TRBV5-6 to TRBJ2-5; weak D call: TRBD2 (7 bases). This clonotype was sampled from a woman over 75 with active or convalescent COVID-19. Sequencing was performed on peripheral blood. CDR3 protein: CASSPQGGGQETQYF. The CDR3 coding sequence is TGTGCCAGCAGCCCTCAAGGGGGGGGCCAAGAGACCCAGTACTTC.